The next 23 T cell receptor beta chains were all read from a single sample in a study of beta chain bispecific antibodies for T cell cancers. Their target antigens are unknown. Either OKT3 anti-CD3 antibody or CD3/CD28 beads expanded T cells from blood mononuclear cells over about three days. One entry per CDR3 protein results from TCRdb running MiXCR on the 5' RACE reads. The sample consists of about 17,000 distinct CDR3 sequences, approximately 2.2% of them appearing once. Study-wide points: In these mixed samples, most targeted TRBV reads derived from the leukemia cell line.

The sequenced sample was healthy donor T cells cultured with leukemia cells. These TCRs come from a human donor in good health. Some clones in this sample may be carry-over from other donors' samples.

At least ten counts were recorded for this clonotype. The chain couples TRBV3-1 to TRBJ1-1, with 8 bases that match TRBD1. This CDR3 has 13 residues. Germline V gene data show CDR1 as LGHDT and CDR2 as YNNKEL (reference sequence). Trimming at V came to 7 bases and at J to 1 base, leaving 2 bases not matched to a gene. The CDR3 loop is CASKGQGNTEAFF. In DNA form, the CDR3 reads TGTGCCAGCAAAGGACAGGGGAACACTGAAGCTTTCTTT.

This clonotype was counted at least ten times. The chain is built from TRBV7-9 and TRBJ2-7; D might be TRBD1 (5 bases). Germline V gene sequence: CDR1 SEHNR, CDR2 FQNEAQ (reference sequence). V was cut by 1 base and J by 3 bases, with 10 bases left in between. The CDR3 has 14 amino acids. Here the CDR3 DNA reads TGTGCCAGCAGCTTAGTAAGCAGGGACTACGAGCAGTACTTC. Translated, it gives CASSLVSRDYEQYF.

This clonotype showed up many times. The V gene is TRBV19, the J gene TRBJ1-5; no clear D. The V gene lost 3 bases and the J gene lost 5 bases, with 17 bases spanning the gap. Germline V gene sequence: CDR1 LNHDA, CDR2 SQIVND (reference sequence). CDR3 length: 16 amino acids. The CDR3: CASSISGWIVDQPQHF. CDR3 DNA: TGTGCCAGTAGTATTTCCGGATGGATCGTGGATCAGCCCCAGCATTTT.

This clonotype was detected many times. V gene TRBV6-1 combines with J gene TRBJ1-5, with TRBD1 as a possible D gene (5 bases). This CDR3 comprises 15 residues. Trimming removed 1 base from V and 2 bases from J, with 9 bases in between. Per germline, CDR1 MNHNS and CDR2 SASEGT. Written as DNA, the CDR3 is TGTGCCAGCAGTGAAGTTGGGGCAGGCAATCAGCCCCAGCATTTT. It encodes CASSEVGAGNQPQHF.

In this sample, this clonotype turned up many times. The J gene is TRBJ1-2, the V gene TRBV20-1; D uncertain. This CDR3 is built from 13 residues. Germline-derived CDR1 and CDR2 are DFQATT and SNEGSKA (reference sequence). The CDR3 sequence is CSPKGVAGYGYTF. The CDR3 nucleotides read TGCTCCCCGAAGGGAGTAGCGGGCTATGGCTACACCTTC.

This clonotype was counted many times. The V gene is TRBV30, the J gene TRBJ2-1; D may be TRBD1 or TRBD2 (5 bases each). In germline, CDR1 is GTSNPN, CDR2 SVGIG (reference sequence). The CDR3 covers 13 residues. The ends were cut back, 8 bases at V and 4 bases at J, with 15 bases in the middle. The CDR3 DNA follows: TGTGCCGTAGACAGACGGACTTACAATGAGCAGTTCTTC. Amino acid sequence: CAVDRRTYNEQFF.

The table lists this clonotype with many counts. The rearrangement joins TRBV6-1 to TRBJ1-2, with no clear D. Trimming took 3 bases from V and 7 from J, leaving 12 bases between them. The CDR3 covers 13 residues. The germline gives CDR1 MNHNS, CDR2 SASEGT. The CDR3: CASSDGFSSGYTF. The CDR3 DNA reads as TGTGCCAGCAGTGACGGGTTCTCCTCTGGCTACACCTTC.

This clonotype was counted many times. The chain has TRBV7-8 and TRBJ2-2; TRBD2 agrees at 7 bases. The length of the CDR3 is 13 residues. Germline V gene data show CDR1 as SGHVS and CDR2 as FQNEAQ. Trimming removed 8 bases from V and 4 bases from J; junction bases left unmatched: 4. CDR3 sequence (DNA): TGTGCCAGCGGGAGGGTTGGCACCGGGGAGCTGTTTTTT. It is translated as CASGRVGTGELFF. The full variable domain, with the rest looked up from reference TRBV7-8 and TRBJ2-2, is GAGVSQSPRYKVAKRGQDVALRCDPISGHVSLFWYQQALGQGPEFLTYFQNEAQLDKSGLPSDRFFAERPEGSVSTLKIQRTQQEDSAVYLCASGRVGTGELFFGEGSRLTVL.

This clonotype was counted ten times or more. The rearrangement joins TRBV7-9 to TRBJ2-2; a weak D match, TRBD1 (6 bases). The V gene's germline CDR1 is SEHNR and CDR2 FQNEAQ (reference sequence). Trimming removed 6 bases at V and 4 bases at J, with 18 bases between. The CDR3 length is 16 residues. CDR3 sequence: CASRLRLDRSTGELFF. The CDR3 DNA sequence: TGTGCCAGCAGGTTACGATTGGACAGAAGCACCGGGGAGCTGTTTTTT.

The sample holds many counts of this clonotype. The chain recombines TRBV10-1 with TRBJ2-1, with TRBD1 matching over 10 bases. CDR3 length equals 15 residues. CDR1 is WNHNN, CDR2 SYGVQD, per germline (reference sequence). Losses at the gene ends were 6 bases for V and 8 bases for J; bases not matched to a gene: 10. The CDR3 region has the DNA TGCGCCAGCAGCCAGACAGGGGGCGACAGGGATGAGCAGTTCTTC. Translated: CASSQTGGDRDEQFF.

This clonotype was detected ten times or more. This chain joins TRBV5-1 and TRBJ2-3; D uncertain. Between the trimmed V and J ends, which lost 1 base and 1 base, there was a span of 4 bases. CDR1 is SGHRS and CDR2 is YFSETQ in the germline V gene. The CDR3 spans 13 residues. CDR3 loop: CASSLLGTDTQYF. In DNA, the CDR3 is TGCGCCAGCAGCTTGTTGGGCACAGATACGCAGTATTTT. Looking up the rest from reference TRBV5-1 and TRBJ2-3 gives the full variable domain: KAGVTQTPRYLIKTRGQQVTLSCSPISGHRSVSWYQQTPGQGLQFLFEYFSETQRNKGNFPGRFSGRQFSNSRSEMNVSTLELGDSALYLCASSLLGTDTQYFGPGTRLTVL.

This clonotype was detected many times. This sequence joins TRBV4-1 and TRBJ2-1; possibly TRBD1 or TRBD2 for D (5 bases each). The length of the CDR3 is 17 residues. CDR1 and CDR2 from the germline V gene are MGHRA and YSYEKL. The ends were cut back, 1 base at V and 6 bases at J, with 19 bases in the middle. The CDR3 here is CASSQGDGTPPGNEQFF. CDR3 coding DNA: TGCGCCAGCAGCCAAGGGGACGGTACCCCTCCTGGCAATGAGCAGTTCTTC.

This clonotype was found a few times. The chain has TRBV19 and TRBJ1-5; the match to TRBD1 covers 7 bases. The CDR3 is made up of 14 amino acids. J was trimmed by 15 bases and V by 7 bases; bases with no gene match: 18. Germline CDR1 reads LNHDA; CDR2 reads SQIVND (reference sequence). The CDR3 nucleotides read TGTGCCAGTACCCTCGGACAGGAACCTCTTCTGTTGCATTTT. This encodes CASTLGQEPLLLHF.

This clonotype was recorded many times. This chain connects TRBV20-1 to TRBJ1-6, with 8 nucleotides matching TRBD1. The J segment lost 10 bases and the V segment lost 5 bases, leaving 10 bases of the junction unmatched. The CDR3 runs to 14 residues. The germline CDR1 and CDR2 sequences are DFQATT and SNEGSKA (reference sequence). CDR3 protein: CSALRTGSGSPLHF. The CDR3, as DNA: TGCAGTGCTTTAAGGACAGGGAGTGGATCACCCCTCCACTTT.

This clonotype has a count of ten or more. V and J are TRBV6-1 and TRBJ2-3; 9 nucleotides match TRBD1. V trimming: 9 bases; J trimming: 3 bases; junction bases outside the gene matches: 4. The CDR3 spans 13 residues. Germline CDR1 is MNHNS and CDR2 is SASEGT. The CDR3 sequence is CASGTGRTDTQYF. In DNA, the CDR3 is TGTGCCAGTGGGACAGGGAGAACAGATACGCAGTATTTT.

This clonotype was picked up many times. The rearrangement links TRBV10-2 to TRBJ2-7, with D possibly TRBD2 on 7 matching bases. V lost 6 bases to trimming and J lost 9 bases, with 21 bases between them. The germline V gene encodes CDR1 WSHSY and CDR2 SAAADI. This CDR3 has 14 residues. Here the CDR3 reads CASRDGAGGPRQYF. As DNA, the CDR3 is TGCGCCAGCAGGGACGGCGCCGGGGGGCCACGGCAGTACTTC.

In this sample, this clonotype is medium-sized. The V and J genes are TRBV27 and TRBJ1-5, with a possible D match to TRBD1 (5 bases). Germline lookup yields CDR1 MNHEY and CDR2 SMNVEV (reference sequence). CDR3 size: 15 residues. V was pared by 5 bases and J by 1 base, with 12 bases between. CDR3 sequence (DNA): TGTGCCAGCAGTAGACAGCCGGGAAGCAATCAGCCCCAGCATTTT. It codes for CASSRQPGSNQPQHF.

This clonotype was counted many times. The rearrangement joins TRBV24-1 to TRBJ2-3; TRBD2 agrees at 7 bases. V shed 4 bases and J 5 bases; nucleotides not matched to a gene: 5. The length of the CDR3 is 14 residues. Germline assignment: CDR1 KGHDR and CDR2 SFDVKD. CDR3 loop: CATSEAGRVDTQYF. The CDR3, as DNA: TGTGCCACCAGTGAAGCGGGGCGAGTAGATACGCAGTATTTT.

Ten or more counts support this clonotype. V gene TRBV19 combines with J gene TRBJ2-1; no reliable D call. Per the germline V gene, CDR1 is LNHDA and CDR2 is SQIVND (reference sequence). The CDR3 totals 13 residues. The V end was cut by 1 base, the J end by 5 bases, with 6 bases between. CDR3 residues: CASSIAADNEQFF. In DNA form, the CDR3 reads TGTGCCAGTAGTATAGCGGCAGACAATGAGCAGTTCTTC.

This clonotype has a count of ten or more. The chain links TRBV28 to TRBJ1-5, with D perhaps matching TRBD1 (5 bases). The CDR3 extends over 13 amino acids. V was shortened by 3 bases and J by 4 bases, with 7 bases between the two germline ends. Germline V gene data show CDR1 as MDHEN and CDR2 as SYDVKM. The CDR3 DNA reads as TGTGCCAGCAGTTTCGGGGGGAATCAGCCCCAGCATTTT. Translation: CASSFGGNQPQHF.

This clonotype was observed many times. This sequence joins TRBV20-1 and TRBJ2-3; D is unclear. Germline CDR1 DFQATT, CDR2 SNEGSKA (reference sequence). This CDR3 comprises 11 residues. V was cut by 6 bases and J by 5 bases, with 9 bases left in between. CDR3 amino acids: CSAIKEDTQYF. The CDR3 nucleotides read TGCAGTGCCATAAAGGAAGATACGCAGTATTTT.

This clonotype was detected ten times or more. V usage is TRBV6-2 or TRBV6-3 and J usage is TRBJ1-1; D call uncertain. This CDR3 is 17 amino acids long. V was trimmed by 7 bases and J by 4 bases, leaving 25 bases between them. Germline-derived CDR1 and CDR2 are MNHEY and SVGEGT. The CDR3 here is CASMVPTDDLSFTEAFF. CDR3 nucleotide sequence: TGTGCCAGCATGGTCCCCACAGACGACCTATCGTTCACTGAAGCTTTCTTT.

This clonotype was picked up many times. This chain links TRBV24-1 with TRBJ2-5; the match to TRBD1 covers 10 bases. V lost 0 bases to trimming and J lost 4 bases; unmatched junction nucleotides: 10. Looked up from germline, CDR1 is KGHDR and CDR2 is SFDVKD. This CDR3 has 18 amino acids. The CDR3 loop reads CATSDLRRGQGSGETQYF. CDR3 DNA sequence: TGTGCCACCAGTGATTTGCGCAGGGGACAGGGGTCGGGAGAGACCCAGTACTTC.